The 13 T cell receptor beta chains below come from one sample, sequenced in a study of human T cells and chemical hapten exposure. TCRdb passed the RACE reads through MiXCR, listing each CDR3 protein once. The sample records approximately 28,000 distinct CDR3 sequences, over 8.5% being singletons. Time point indicated: patch test 2, 6 weeks after DPC sensitization. Treatment given: therapeutic diphenylcyclopropenone sensitization with weekly scalp DPC. Sequences were derived from whole blood, sampled in connection with sensitization to the hapten diphenylcyclopropenone (DPC). The receptors originated from a man aged 30 to 45 with alopecia areata. Some clones in this sample may be carry-over from other donors' samples.

This clonotype was observed at least ten times. V gene TRBV4-1 combines with J gene TRBJ1-5; D not resolved. The CDR3 totals 14 residues. Trimming stripped 0 bases from V and 2 bases from J, with 5 bases between. Germline CDR1 MGHRA, CDR2 YSYEKL. Written as DNA, the CDR3 is TGCGCCAGCAGCCAAGAAACGGGCAATCAGCCCCAGCATTTT. Its protein is CASSQETGNQPQHF.

This clonotype was counted ten times or more. The chain uses TRBV4-3 and TRBJ1-1, with a tentative D call TRBD1 (6 bases). Trimming removed 0 bases from V and 4 bases from J, with 15 bases in between. From germline, CDR1 is LGHNA and CDR2 YSLEER. This CDR3 has 16 residues. The CDR3 region has the DNA TGCGCCAGCAGCCAAGAGCAATGGGGGGCAAGCACTGAAGCTTTCTTT. Amino acids: CASSQEQWGASTEAFF.

The V and J genes are TRBV4-3 and TRBJ2-1, with 9 nucleotides matching TRBD2. CDR3 length: 16 amino acids. Germline CDR1 and CDR2: LGHNA and YSLEER. Trimming removed 1 base from V and 5 bases from J; junction bases left unmatched: 6. The CDR3 DNA is TGCGCCAGCAGCCAAGGAGGCGGGAGGGCCGACAATGAGCAGTTCTTC. Amino acids: CASSQGGGRADNEQFF.

This clonotype appeared many times. The chain carries TRBV19 and TRBJ1-2; tentatively, D is TRBD1 (5 bases). Germline loops: CDR1 LNHDA, CDR2 SQIVND (reference sequence). Between the trimmed V and J ends, which lost 5 bases and 2 bases, there was a span of 15 bases. This CDR3 comprises 15 residues. CDR3 residues: CASSERDRLNYGYTF. The CDR3 bases are TGTGCCAGTAGTGAAAGGGACCGTTTAAACTATGGCTACACCTTC.

The table lists this clonotype with many counts. The CDR3 nucleotides read TGTGCCAGCAGCTTAGACAGGGGAGAGACCCAGTACTTC. Protein sequence: CASSLDRGETQYF. The chain has TRBV11-2 and TRBJ2-5; D is possibly TRBD1 (6 bases). CDR3 length: 13 residues. Per germline, CDR1 SGHAT and CDR2 FQNNGV. Trimming cost V 0 bases and J 4 bases, with 6 bases left between them.

The V and J genes are TRBV15 and TRBJ1-2; D ambiguous. In germline, CDR1 is LNHNV, CDR2 YYDKDF (reference sequence). The CDR3 totals 13 residues. V was cut by 5 bases and J by 5 bases, with 12 bases left in between. CDR3 sequence: CATSEVPTYGYTF. The CDR3 region has the DNA TGTGCCACCAGCGAGGTCCCCACTTATGGCTACACCTTC.

Comments on this clonotype: A junction end diverges from the germline sequence, so it may reflect a read error. This sequence joins TRBV4-3 and TRBJ2-7; TRBD1 aligns across 9 bases. CDR1 is LGHNA and CDR2 is YSLEER in the germline V gene. This CDR3 has 14 amino acids. CDR3 amino acids: CASSPGQGYGERYF. The CDR3 DNA sequence: TGCGCCAGCAGCCCGGGACAGGGATATGGAGAGCGGTACTTC.

This clonotype was counted only a few times. The chain links TRBV2 to TRBJ1-2; D perhaps matches TRBD1 (6 bases). CDR1 and CDR2 (germline): SNHLY, FYNNEI. The germline V and J ends were trimmed by 3 bases and 5 bases, with 10 bases remaining between them. This CDR3 region has 13 residues. The CDR3, as DNA: TGTGCCAGCAGTGATGCCAGGGGATATGGCTACACCTTC. This translates into CASSDARGYGYTF. The complete variable domain, with remaining parts taken from reference TRBV2 and TRBJ1-2, reads EPEVTQTPSHQVTQMGQEVILRCVPISNHLYFYWYRQILGQKVEFLVSFYNNEISEKSEIFDDQFSVERPDGSNFTLKIRSTKLEDSAMYFCASSDARGYGYTFGSGTRLTVV.

This clonotype was detected a few times. The chain joins TRBV7-2 to TRBJ2-1; D gene unclear. Deletions cut 6 bases from V and 6 bases from J, with 12 bases between. The CDR3 spans 13 residues. Germline V gene lookup returns CDR1 SGHTA and CDR2 FQGNSA. The CDR3 is CASRSTVSNEQFF. Written as DNA, the CDR3 is TGTGCCAGCAGATCTACAGTTAGCAATGAGCAGTTCTTC.

Ten or more counts support this clonotype. V gene TRBV20-1 combines with J gene TRBJ2-7, with a possible D match to TRBD2 (6 bases). The CDR3 contains 14 residues. V was trimmed by 6 bases and J by 1 base, leaving 16 bases between them. The germline V gene encodes CDR1 DFQATT and CDR2 SNEGSKA (reference sequence). As DNA, the CDR3 is TGCAGTGCCTTTACCGGGACTCATTCCTACGAGCAGTACTTC. Translation gives CSAFTGTHSYEQYF.

The V gene is TRBV20-1, the J gene TRBJ1-3; D uncertain. Germline V gene lookup returns CDR1 DFQATT and CDR2 SNEGSKA (reference sequence). V shed 3 bases and J shed 5 bases, with 8 bases lying between them. This CDR3 is 12 amino acids long. The DNA for the CDR3 is TGCAGTGCTAGGGGCAGTAGAAACACCATATATTTT. Amino acid sequence: CSARGSRNTIYF.

Ten or more counts support this clonotype. The chain links TRBV10-3 to TRBJ2-1, with TRBD2 matching over 10 bases. The CDR3 covers 22 residues. The junction had 32 bases not matched to a gene; V was cut back by 8 bases and J by 7 bases. From germline, CDR1 is ENHRY and CDR2 SYGVKD. CDR3 bases: TGTGCCATCGAAACCTCATCTTCCCTAGCGGGAGAAGGGTGGGTTATGAGGAATGAGCAGTTCTTC. This sequence encodes CAIETSSSLAGEGWVMRNEQFF.

This clonotype ranks as medium-sized. This rearrangement joins TRBV6-5 to TRBJ2-3; 10 bases align to TRBD1. Trimming cost V 7 bases and J 1 base; bases outside gene matches: 2. CDR1 is MNHEY, CDR2 SVGAGI, per germline. The CDR3 runs 14 residues. The CDR3, as DNA: TGTGCCAGCAAAGGGACAGGGGGCACAGATACGCAGTATTTT. It encodes CASKGTGGTDTQYF.